The 31 T cell receptor beta chains reported below all come from one sample, sequenced in a study of shared clonotypes between healthy human individuals. Profiled with immunoSEQ multiplex PCR; TCRdb holds only in-frame clones, not every one. The sample records about half a million clones, 60% to 80% being singletons. The sample comprised PBMCs. All receptors come from a woman aged 40 to 50 in good health. Some clones in this sample may be carry-over from other donors' samples.

The V gene is TRBV11-2, the J gene TRBJ2-1; 7 bases fit TRBD1. Looked up from germline, CDR1 is SGHAT and CDR2 is FQNNGV. The CDR3 has 15 amino acids. The V and J ends lost 2 bases and 8 bases, in that order; junction bases with no gene match: 9. CDR3 sequence: CASSLSTGSMDEQFF. CDR3 DNA: TGTGCCAGCAGCTTATCGACAGGGAGTATGGATGAGCAGTTCTTC.

The J gene is TRBJ2-3, the V gene TRBV11-3; tentative D call: TRBD1 (5 bases). CDR1 is SGHNT, CDR2 YENEEA, per germline. This CDR3 has 14 amino acids. Trimming cost V 1 base and J 6 bases, with 11 bases left between them. Here the CDR3 DNA reads TGTGCCAGCAGCTTAGGGGGCTATGGGGATACGCAGTATTTT. Its protein product is CASSLGGYGDTQYF.

Concerning this clone: Being one base from a much bigger clone, this may be a read error. The CDR3 ends on some other residue instead of the conserved phenylalanine or tryptophan, so this is likely a read error. The CDR3 protein is CASKWRSLGEQYL. DNA of the CDR3: TGTGCCAGCAAATGGAGGAGCCTTGGAGAGCAGTACCTC. The rearrangement joins TRBV6-5 to TRBJ2-7, with D possibly being TRBD2 (5 bases). Between the trimmed V and J ends, which lost 7 bases and 7 bases, there was a span of 17 bases. The length of the CDR3 is 13 residues. CDR1 MNHEY and CDR2 SVGAGI come from the germline V gene.

This chain connects TRBV18 to TRBJ2-7; the D call may be TRBD1 or TRBD2 (5 bases each). V was clipped by 2 bases and J by 3 bases, with 11 bases between them. The CDR3 is 14 amino acids. Germline CDR1 reads KGHSH; CDR2 reads LQKENI. CDR3 nucleotide sequence: TGTGCCAGCTCACCAGAGGGGACCTTCTACGAGCAGTACTTC. Amino acid sequence: CASSPEGTFYEQYF.

The CDR3, as DNA: TGCAGCGTTGTCGGGCAGGGAACAAACAATGAGCAGTTCTTC. Protein product: CSVVGQGTNNEQFF. The rearrangement links TRBV29-1 to TRBJ2-1; perhaps TRBD1 as D (5 bases). V lost 4 bases and J lost 5, with 15 bases in between. The CDR3 has 14 residues. CDR1 is SQVTM and CDR2 is ANQGSEA in the germline V gene.

The chain combines TRBV7-8 with TRBJ1-5, with TRBD1 identical over 7 bases. This CDR3 is 17 amino acids long. After removal of 5 bases from V and 9 bases from J, the junction contained 19 bases not matched to a gene. Per the germline V gene, CDR1 is SGHVS and CDR2 is FQNEAQ. The CDR3 protein is CASSQSRGVRRLWPQHF. Here the CDR3 DNA reads TGTGCCAGCAGCCAAAGCAGGGGGGTGAGGCGGCTATGGCCCCAGCATTTT.

V usage is TRBV4-3 and J usage is TRBJ2-7; D not resolved. The V gene lost 6 bases and the J gene lost 5 bases, with 14 bases spanning the gap. The CDR3 is 13 residues long. Germline CDR1 reads LGHNA; CDR2 reads YSLEER. This CDR3 is CASRRIGSHEQYF. The CDR3 DNA is TGCGCCAGCAGAAGGATCGGGTCCCACGAGCAGTACTTC.

The rearrangement links TRBV19 to TRBJ2-7; 15 positions match TRBD2. The CDR3 length is 16 residues. Losses at the gene ends were 3 bases for V and 7 bases for J; bases not matched to a gene: 7. Germline V lookup: CDR1 LNHDA, CDR2 SQIVND (reference sequence). CDR3 nucleotides: TGTGCCAGTAGTATCCGACCGGGACTAGCGGGAGGAGAGCAGTACTTC. Protein product: CASSIRPGLAGGEQYF.

The table lists this clone with a few counts. J is TRBJ2-7 and V is TRBV6-5, with TRBD1 identical over 8 bases. V was pared by 7 bases and J by 8 bases, with 13 bases of the junction left unmatched. The CDR3 totals 14 residues. Germline V lookup: CDR1 MNHEY, CDR2 SVGAGI. This chain's CDR3 is CASTPDREPTKQYF. The CDR3 region has the DNA TGTGCCAGCACCCCGGACAGGGAACCTACGAAGCAGTACTTC.

The chain recombines TRBV30 with TRBJ2-1, with 9 nucleotides matching TRBD2. The J segment lost 9 bases and the V segment lost 3 bases, leaving 9 bases of the junction unmatched. The germline CDR1 and CDR2 sequences are GTSNPN and SVGIG (reference sequence). This CDR3 comprises 14 residues. The CDR3 bases are TGTGCCTGGAGCGCAGGGGTAGCGGGAGCTGAGCAGTTCTTC. Amino acids: CAWSAGVAGAEQFF.

In its sample, this clone was seen many times. The J gene is TRBJ2-5, the V gene TRBV2; D gene uncertain. Germline V CDR1 and CDR2: SNHLY, FYNNEI. The CDR3 consists of 10 residues. The germline V and J ends were trimmed by 7 bases and 4 bases, with 4 bases remaining between them. The CDR3 bases are TGTGCCAGCATGGTAGAGACCCAGTACTTC. It specifies CASMVETQYF.

This rearrangement joins TRBV11-2 to TRBJ1-2; D call uncertain. CDR1 SGHAT and CDR2 FQNNGV come from the germline V gene. CDR3 length equals 13 residues. Trimming shortened V by 5 bases and J by 0 bases, and 7 bases separated the two germline ends. The CDR3 loop is CASSPTANYGYTF. CDR3 coding DNA: TGTGCCAGCAGCCCTACAGCTAACTATGGCTACACCTTC. The entire variable domain, with the rest obtained from reference TRBV11-2 and TRBJ1-2, is as follows: EAGVAQSPRYKIIEKRQSVAFWCNPISGHATLYWYQQILGQGPKLLIQFQNNGVVDDSQLPKDRFSAERLKGVDSTLKIQPAKLEDSAVYLCASSPTANYGYTFGSGTRLTVV.

This clone has only a few counts. The V and J genes are TRBV5-4 and TRBJ2-7; maybe TRBD1 (6 bases). The CDR3 is made up of 13 amino acids. V was clipped by 4 bases and J by 11 bases, with 19 bases between them. The germline CDR1 and CDR2 sequences are SGHNT and YYREEE (reference sequence). The CDR3 is CASSTGDTPGEYF. The CDR3, as DNA: TGTGCCAGCAGCACCGGGGACACCCCAGGGGAGTACTTC.

The rearrangement joins TRBV4-1 to TRBJ2-3, with 12 bases lining up with TRBD2. The junction had 1 base not matched to a gene; V was cut back by 6 bases and J by 3 bases. The CDR3 sequence is 14 residues long. Germline CDR1 reads MGHRA; CDR2 reads YSYEKL. The CDR3, as DNA: TGCGCCAGCAGGACTAGCGGGAGAACAGATACGCAGTATTTT. Amino acids: CASRTSGRTDTQYF.

CDR3 in amino acids: CSVGREGSNEQFF. CDR3 DNA sequence: TGCAGCGTTGGGCGGGAGGGCTCGAATGAGCAGTTCTTC. The chain is built from TRBV29-1 and TRBJ2-1; 9 bases are shared with TRBD2. Germline assignment: CDR1 SQVTM and CDR2 ANQGSEA. Unmatched junction bases numbered 5, after V lost 4 bases and J lost 7 bases. This CDR3 has 13 residues.

This clone appeared many times. The chain has TRBV28 and TRBJ1-4; no definite D call. CDR1 and CDR2 from the germline V gene are MDHEN and SYDVKM. V lost 7 bases and J 0 bases, leaving 6 bases between the germline ends. The CDR3 loop spans 13 amino acids. The CDR3 loop is CASKNATNEKLFF. CDR3 DNA sequence: TGTGCCAGCAAAAACGCAACTAATGAAAAACTGTTTTTT.

V and J are TRBV27 and TRBJ2-7; D is perhaps TRBD1 (7 bases). Trimming left V 1 base short and J 1 base short, with 26 bases between. The germline CDR1 and CDR2 sequences are MNHEY and SMNVEV (reference sequence). This CDR3 contains 20 residues. CDR3 region: CASSLLPLYFWAGGSYEQYF. The CDR3 DNA is TGTGCCAGCAGTTTATTGCCATTATATTTCTGGGCAGGGGGGTCCTACGAGCAGTACTTC.

This chain connects TRBV9 to TRBJ2-2; maybe TRBD2 (5 bases). CDR1 and CDR2 (germline): SGDLS, YYNGEE. V lost 2 bases to trimming and J lost 3 bases, with 11 bases between them. The CDR3 covers 15 residues. The CDR3 DNA reads TGTGCCAGCAGCGTCGGGGAGATAGACACCGGGGAGCTGTTTTTT. It codes for CASSVGEIDTGELFF.

This clone occurred once. Other DNA sequences from this sample encode an identical CDR3 as well. The chain uses TRBV28 and TRBJ1-5; D gene uncertain. From germline, CDR1 is MDHEN and CDR2 SYDVKM. CDR3 size: 15 residues. Trimming pared 6 bases from V and 1 base from J, leaving 13 bases between. The CDR3 DNA is TGTGCCAGCAGCAAAGAGGCTTACAGCAATCAGCCCCAGCATTTT. Translation: CASSKEAYSNQPQHF.

V usage is TRBV18 and J usage is TRBJ1-2; 7 nucleotides match TRBD1. This CDR3 is 15 amino acids long. Trimming at V came to 3 bases and at J to 8 bases, leaving 12 bases not matched to a gene. Per germline, CDR1 KGHSH and CDR2 LQKENI. The CDR3 region has the DNA TGTGCCAGCTCACCGAGTGAGGGGGCTGGGTACGGCTACACCTTC. Its translation is CASSPSEGAGYGYTF.

The chain recombines TRBV11-2 with TRBJ2-1; 7 nucleotides agree with TRBD2. This CDR3 spans 14 amino acids. Germline loops: CDR1 SGHAT, CDR2 FQNNGV. V lost 7 bases to trimming and J lost 3 bases; unmatched junction nucleotides: 6. The CDR3 DNA reads TGTGCCAGCACCCCTCCTAGCGGCTACAATGAGCAGTTCTTC. It yields the protein CASTPPSGYNEQFF.

This clone was counted between two and nine times. The V call is TRBV28, the J call TRBJ2-7; tentatively, D is TRBD2 (5 bases). CDR1 MDHEN and CDR2 SYDVKM come from the germline V gene. This CDR3 comprises 15 residues. Trimming removed 6 bases from V and 0 bases from J, with 15 bases in between. The CDR3 is CASREDQSYSYEQYF. The CDR3 region has the DNA TGTGCCAGCAGGGAGGACCAAAGTTACTCCTACGAGCAGTACTTC.

Turning to this clone: This likely reflects a read error, since a far larger clone is one base away. This rearrangement joins TRBV30 to TRBJ2-3, with TRBD2 identical over 7 bases. The CDR3 has 12 residues. The germline V gene encodes CDR1 GTSNPN and CDR2 SVGIG (reference sequence). The CDR3 DNA sequence: TGTGCCTGGGGTATAGGACTAGTAGGTTCTTCTTTT. Translation gives CAWGIGLVGSSF. The variable domain in full, with the rest retrieved from reference TRBV30 and TRBJ2-3, is SQTIHQWPATLVQPVGSPLSLECTVEGTSNPNLYWYRQAAGRGLQLLFYSVGIGQISSEVPQNLSASRPQDRQFILSSKKLLLSDSGFYLCAWGIGLVGSSFGPGTRLTVL.

This clone has just a few counts. This sequence joins TRBV7-9 and TRBJ2-3, with D possibly matching TRBD1 (6 bases). Germline loops: CDR1 SEHNR, CDR2 FQNEAQ (reference sequence). There are 15 residues in the CDR3. The germline V and J ends were trimmed by 2 bases and 0 bases, with 9 bases remaining between them. The chain's CDR3 is CASSLYGGSTDTQYF. As DNA, the CDR3 is TGTGCCAGCAGCTTATATGGGGGCAGCACAGATACGCAGTATTTT.

The J gene is TRBJ2-7, the V gene TRBV10-1, with 10 bases lining up with TRBD1. CDR3 length: 12 amino acids. Germline V gives CDR1 WNHNN, CDR2 SYGVQD (reference sequence). V lost 10 bases, J lost 6 bases, and 6 bases stayed unmatched. The CDR3 bases are TGCGCCATCCCGACAGGGGGCGGCGAGCAGTACTTC. Its protein is CAIPTGGGEQYF.

The CDR3 DNA reads as TGTGCCAGCTCACCAGTGAGGGAAACCGGGGAGCTGTTTTTT. Translating it yields CASSPVRETGELFF. V usage is TRBV18 and J usage is TRBJ2-2; perhaps TRBD2 as D (5 bases). Germline V gene sequence: CDR1 KGHSH, CDR2 LQKENI. V lost 2 bases to trimming and J lost 5 bases, with 9 bases between them. The CDR3 has 14 amino acids.

The V call is TRBV19, the J call TRBJ1-5, with D maybe TRBD1 (6 bases). V was cut by 5 bases and J by 2 bases, with 19 bases left in between. CDR1 is LNHDA, CDR2 SQIVND, per germline (reference sequence). This CDR3 comprises 17 residues. In nucleotides, the CDR3 is TGTGCCAGTAGTCCTCTACAGGGAGGGCTGCGCAATCAGCCCCAGCATTTT. Translation gives CASSPLQGGLRNQPQHF. Using reference TRBV19 and TRBJ1-5 for the parts outside the CDR3, the full variable domain is DGGITQSPKYLFRKEGQNVTLSCEQNLNHDAMYWYRQDPGQGLRLIYYSQIVNDFQKGDIAEGYSVSREKKESFPLTVTSAQKNPTAFYLCASSPLQGGLRNQPQHFGDGTRLSIL.

This chain's CDR3 is CASSENTGGVQYF. For the CDR3, the DNA is TGTGCCAGCAGCGAGAATACAGGGGGCGTGCAGTACTTC. The rearrangement uses TRBV11-2 and TRBJ2-7; 9 nucleotides line up with TRBD1. The CDR3 totals 13 residues. J gave up 9 bases and V 5 bases, and 8 bases lay outside the gene matches. CDR1 and CDR2 (germline): SGHAT, FQNNGV.

The chain recombines TRBV5-1 with TRBJ2-7; the match to TRBD2 covers 10 bases. Germline values: CDR1 SGHRS, CDR2 YFSETQ. J was trimmed by 0 bases and V by 0 bases; bases with no gene match: 6. The CDR3 extends over 17 amino acids. The CDR3 DNA sequence: TGCGCCAGCAGCTTGGAACCCCTAGCGGGGGTCTCCTACGAGCAGTACTTC. Amino acids: CASSLEPLAGVSYEQYF.

Only a few counts were recorded for this clone. The V call is TRBV2, the J call TRBJ1-3; 8 bases fit TRBD1. The CDR3 extends over 16 amino acids. Trimming took 3 bases from V and 2 from J; bases not matched to a gene: 6. Germline loops: CDR1 SNHLY, CDR2 FYNNEI. CDR3 residues: CASSDRQGRAGNTIYF. In DNA form, the CDR3 reads TGTGCCAGCAGTGACAGACAGGGGAGGGCTGGAAACACCATATATTTT.

The chain has TRBV4-3 and TRBJ1-1, with a tentative D call TRBD1 (6 bases). The CDR3 spans 13 residues. V lost 0 bases to trimming and J lost 8 bases, with 10 bases between them. CDR1 is LGHNA and CDR2 is YSLEER in the germline V gene. The CDR3 sequence is CASSQDRGTEAFF. CDR3 DNA sequence: TGCGCCAGCAGCCAAGATAGAGGGACAGAAGCTTTCTTT.